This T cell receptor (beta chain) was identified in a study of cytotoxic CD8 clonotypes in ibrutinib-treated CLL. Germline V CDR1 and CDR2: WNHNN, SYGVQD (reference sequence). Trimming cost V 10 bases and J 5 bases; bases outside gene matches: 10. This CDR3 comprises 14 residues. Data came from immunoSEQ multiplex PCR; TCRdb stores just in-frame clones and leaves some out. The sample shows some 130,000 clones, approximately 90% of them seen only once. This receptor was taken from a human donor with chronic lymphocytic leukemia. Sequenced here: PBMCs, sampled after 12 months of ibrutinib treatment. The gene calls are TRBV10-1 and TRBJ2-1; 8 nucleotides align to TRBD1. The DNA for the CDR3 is TGCGCCACCAGCGCAGGGGGCTTTAACAATGAGCAGTTCTTC. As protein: CATSAGGFNNEQFF.